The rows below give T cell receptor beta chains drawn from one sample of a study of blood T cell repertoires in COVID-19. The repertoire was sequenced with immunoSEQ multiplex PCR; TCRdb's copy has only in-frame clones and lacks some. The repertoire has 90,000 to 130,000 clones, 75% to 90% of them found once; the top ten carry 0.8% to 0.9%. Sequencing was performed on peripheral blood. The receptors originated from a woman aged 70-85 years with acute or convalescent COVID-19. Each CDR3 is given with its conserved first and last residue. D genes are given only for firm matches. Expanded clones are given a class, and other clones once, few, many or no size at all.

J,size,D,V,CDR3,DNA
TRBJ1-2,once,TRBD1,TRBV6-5,CASSSTGAGYGYTF,TGTGCCAGCAGCTCGACAGGGGCAGGGTATGGCTACACCTTC
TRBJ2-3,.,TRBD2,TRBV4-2,CASSQDSGRARDTQYF,TGTGCCAGCAGCCAAGACAGCGGGAGGGCCCGTGATACGCAGTATTTT
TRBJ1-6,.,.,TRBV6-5,CASSSINSPLHF,TGTGCCAGCAGTAGCATAAATTCACCCCTCCACTTT
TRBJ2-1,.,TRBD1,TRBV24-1,CATSDPSGTGHYNEQFF,TGTGCCACCAGTGATCCCTCCGGGACAGGACACTACAATGAGCAGTTCTTC
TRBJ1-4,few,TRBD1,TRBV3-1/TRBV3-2,CASSQDGTGDEKLFF,TGTGCCAGCAGCCAAGATGGGACAGGGGATGAAAAACTGTTTTTT
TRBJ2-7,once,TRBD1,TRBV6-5,CASRGDRENYEQYF,TGTGCCAGCAGGGGGGACAGGGAAAACTACGAGCAGTACTTC
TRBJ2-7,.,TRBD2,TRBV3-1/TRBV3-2,CASSLSGEGQYF,TGTGCCAGCAGCCTAAGCGGGGAAGGGCAGTACTTC
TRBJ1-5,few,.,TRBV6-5,CASSLGQGQPQHF,TGTGCCAGCAGTCTGGGACAAGGGCAGCCCCAGCATTTT
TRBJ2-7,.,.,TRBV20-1,CSASPQGGNEQYF,TGCAGTGCTAGTCCCCAGGGAGGAAACGAGCAGTACTTC
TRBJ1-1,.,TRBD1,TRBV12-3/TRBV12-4,CASSRGQGTEAFF,TGTGCCAGCAGTCGAGGACAGGGGACTGAAGCTTTCTTT
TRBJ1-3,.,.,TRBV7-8,CASSLDRGNTIYF,TGTGCCAGCAGCCTAGATCGGGGAAACACCATATATTTT
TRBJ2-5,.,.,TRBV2,CASSVYRAQETQYF,TGTGCCAGCAGTGTATACAGGGCGCAAGAGACCCAGTACTTC
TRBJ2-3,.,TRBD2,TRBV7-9,CASSPTSGGALFADTQYF,TGTGCCAGCAGTCCTACTAGCGGGGGGGCCCTTTTTGCTGATACGCAGTATTTT
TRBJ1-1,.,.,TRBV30,CAWTPGNTEAFF,TGTGCCTGGACCCCCGGTAACACTGAAGCTTTCTTT
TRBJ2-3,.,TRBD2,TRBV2,CASSRLAGADTQYF,TGTGCCAGCAGTAGACTAGCGGGAGCAGATACGCAGTATTTT
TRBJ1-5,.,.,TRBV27,CASPRPVSNQPQHF,TGTGCCAGCCCCAGGCCGGTTAGCAATCAGCCCCAGCATTTT
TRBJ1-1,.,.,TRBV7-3,CASSLAGVNTEAFF,TGTGCCAGCAGCTTGGCGGGGGTGAACACTGAAGCTTTCTTT
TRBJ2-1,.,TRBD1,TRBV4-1,CASSLRTGGGYNEQFF,TGCGCCAGCAGCCTTAGGACAGGGGGCGGCTACAATGAGCAGTTCTTC
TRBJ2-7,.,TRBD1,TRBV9,CASSAGRQGAILYEQYF,TGTGCCAGCAGCGCCGGTCGCCAGGGGGCTATTCTCTACGAGCAGTACTTC
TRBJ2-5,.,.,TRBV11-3,CASSLGTGRDETQYF,TGTGCCAGCAGCTTAGGAACGGGCAGGGATGAGACCCAGTACTTC
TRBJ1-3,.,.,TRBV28,CASSLPTPGNTIYF,TGTGCCAGCAGTTTGCCTACCCCTGGAAACACCATATATTTT
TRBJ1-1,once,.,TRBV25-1,CASSEVGGAEAFF,TGTGCCAGCAGTGAAGTGGGGGGAGCTGAAGCTTTCTTT
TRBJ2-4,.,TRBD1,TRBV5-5,CASSFQGDIQYF,TGTGCCAGCAGCTTCCAGGGGGACATTCAGTACTTC
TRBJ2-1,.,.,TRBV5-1,CASSRDNAYNEQFF,TGCGCCAGCAGCCGGGACAATGCATACAATGAGCAGTTCTTC
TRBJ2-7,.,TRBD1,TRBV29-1,CSVGKGGEYEQYF,TGCAGCGTTGGGAAAGGGGGCGAGTACGAGCAGTACTTC
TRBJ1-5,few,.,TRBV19,CASSITAASNQPQHF,TGTGCCAGTAGTATAACCGCGGCCAGCAATCAGCCCCAGCATTTT
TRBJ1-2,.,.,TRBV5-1,CASSSGQPNYGYTF,TGCGCCAGCAGCTCAGGACAGCCTAACTATGGCTACACCTTC
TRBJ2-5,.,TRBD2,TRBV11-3,CASSQESGGLQETQYF,TGTGCCAGCAGCCAGGAGTCGGGGGGGTTACAAGAGACCCAGTACTTC
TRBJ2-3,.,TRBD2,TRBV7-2,CASSWTSGGAVDTQYF,TGTGCCAGCAGCTGGACTAGCGGGGGGGCCGTGGATACGCAGTATTTT
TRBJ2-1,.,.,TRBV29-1,CSSHSSYNEQFF,TGCAGCAGCCATAGCTCCTACAATGAGCAGTTCTTC
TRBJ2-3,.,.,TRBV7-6,CASSLMAQGADTQYF,TGTGCCAGCAGCTTAATGGCGCAAGGGGCAGATACGCAGTATTTT
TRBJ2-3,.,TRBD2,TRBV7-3,CASSLRVTRRGRDTQYF,TGTGCCAGCAGCTTAAGAGTGACGAGGCGGGGGAGGGATACGCAGTATTTT
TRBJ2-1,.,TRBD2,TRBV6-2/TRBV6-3,CASSYRAGGAGEQFF,TGTGCCAGCAGTTACAGAGCGGGAGGAGCAGGGGAGCAGTTCTTC
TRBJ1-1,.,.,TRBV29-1,CSVEGGDLNTEAFF,TGCAGCGTTGAGGGGGGGGATCTGAACACTGAAGCTTTCTTT
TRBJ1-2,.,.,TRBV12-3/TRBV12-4,CASSPGTSRGYTF,TGTGCCAGCAGCCCTGGGACTTCACGGGGCTACACCTTC
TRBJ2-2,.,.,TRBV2,CASRAGEGNTGELFF,TGTGCCAGCAGGGCAGGGGAGGGAAACACCGGGGAGCTGTTTTTT
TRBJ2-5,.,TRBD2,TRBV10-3,CAISPFERGGGETQYF,TGTGCCATCAGTCCCTTTGAGCGGGGCGGGGGAGAGACCCAGTACTTC
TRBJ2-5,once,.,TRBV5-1,CASSISGFYQETQYF,TGCGCCAGCAGCATAAGCGGTTTCTACCAAGAGACCCAGTACTTC
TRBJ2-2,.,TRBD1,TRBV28,CASTLDRGLGTGELFF,TGTGCCAGCACTCTAGACAGGGGGCTTGGCACCGGGGAGCTGTTTTTT
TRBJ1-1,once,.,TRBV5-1,CASSEGRDTEAFF,TGCGCCAGCAGCGAGGGAAGGGACACTGAAGCTTTCTTT
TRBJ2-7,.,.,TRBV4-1,CASSQEGGSYEQYF,TGCGCCAGCAGCCAAGAGGGGGGTTCCTACGAGCAGTACTTC
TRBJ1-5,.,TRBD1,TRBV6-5,CASSYSDRLNQPQHF,TGTGCCAGCAGTTATTCGGACAGGCTTAATCAGCCCCAGCATTTT